The 29 T cell receptor beta chains listed next were all sequenced from one sample in a study of cytomegalovirus exposure and HLA in healthy donors (dated by TCRdb to between 2016 and 2019). Libraries were prepared through the immunoSEQ multiplex PCR assay. The multiplex PCR relied on a mix of 60 forward primers for TCR Vbeta segments and 13 reverse primers for TCR Jbeta segments. Imported from immuneACCESS, the table was reduced by TCRdb to in-frame sequences with V and J called. These copies leave out some clones; in studies compared against another copy, an unresolved V gene accounts for under half, and the cause of the remainder is not known. For this sample the table gives fewer than 250,000 clones, of which over 80% were detected only once. The ten largest clones capture roughly 6% of the sample. The sequenced sample consisted of PBMCs. Every receptor here comes from a man aged 35 to 55 in good health and CMV-seropositive.

The J gene is TRBJ1-5, the V gene TRBV5-8; D gene ambiguous. V was cut by 0 bases and J by 0 bases, with 7 bases left in between. From germline, CDR1 is SGHTS and CDR2 YDEGEE. This CDR3 comprises 15 residues. In DNA form, the CDR3 reads TGTGCCAGCAGCTTGGGACAATATAGCAATCAGCCCCAGCATTTT. Its protein product is CASSLGQYSNQPQHF.

The chain carries TRBV4-2 and TRBJ2-1; D may be TRBD1 (7 bases). Germline V gives CDR1 LGHNA, CDR2 YNFKEQ. CDR3 size: 14 residues. Trimming removed 0 bases at V and 9 bases at J, with 12 bases between. The CDR3 DNA sequence: TGTGCCAGCAGCCAAGATCAGGGGGGTTCTGAGCAGTTCTTC. Protein sequence: CASSQDQGGSEQFF.

The V call is TRBV5-1, the J call TRBJ2-3; D unresolved. There are 16 residues in the CDR3. Germline-derived CDR1 and CDR2 are SGHRS and YFSETQ. Trimming removed 0 bases from V and 0 bases from J, with 11 bases in between. The CDR3 coding sequence is TGCGCCAGCAGCTTGGTAGCCAGCACTAGCACAGATACGCAGTATTTT. Protein: CASSLVASTSTDTQYF.

The chain couples TRBV5-6 to TRBJ2-3, with TRBD2 matching 13 bases. With V trimmed by 5 bases and J by 1 base, 7 bases remained unmatched. The CDR3 is made up of 17 amino acids. CDR1 is SGHDT and CDR2 is YYEEEE in the germline V gene. This chain's CDR3 is CASRGTSGIRRTDTQYF. CDR3 nucleotides: TGTGCCAGCAGGGGGACTAGCGGGATTCGTCGCACAGATACGCAGTATTTT. Using reference TRBV5-6 and TRBJ2-3 for the parts outside the CDR3, the full variable domain is DAGVTQSPTHLIKTRGQQVTLRCSPKSGHDTVSWYQQALGQGPQFIFQYYEEEERQRGNFPDRFSGHQFPNYSSELNVNALLLGDSALYLCASRGTSGIRRTDTQYFGPGTRLTVL.

This rearrangement joins TRBV10-3 to TRBJ1-3, with D tentatively TRBD1 (5 bases). Germline V gene lookup returns CDR1 ENHRY and CDR2 SYGVKD. CDR3 length: 12 residues. V lost 3 bases, J lost 16 bases, and 16 bases lay in between. The CDR3 spells CAISEPWGDSYF. The CDR3 DNA follows: TGTGCCATCAGTGAACCGTGGGGGGACTCGTATTTT.

The chain employs TRBV4-1 and TRBJ1-5; TRBD1 might be the D (5 bases). Germline-derived CDR1 and CDR2 are MGHRA and YSYEKL. V shed 4 bases and J shed 9 bases, with 13 bases lying between them. The CDR3 sequence is 13 residues long. The CDR3 DNA follows: TGCGCCAGCAGCCGGGGCCCGCCAGGGCCCCAGCATTTT. This encodes CASSRGPPGPQHF.

This clone was counted only a few times. V is TRBV28 and J is TRBJ1-1; 8 bases are a match to TRBD1. The V gene's germline CDR1 is MDHEN and CDR2 SYDVKM. The CDR3 runs 14 residues. With 5 bases clipped from V and 5 bases from J, the junction kept 7 bases outside the gene matches. The CDR3 DNA follows: TGTGCCAGCAGTCTCGACAGGGGAGTAACTGAAGCTTTCTTT. Translating it yields CASSLDRGVTEAFF.

This clone was counted once. The chain links TRBV27 to TRBJ2-1, with 10 bases matching TRBD2. The CDR3 loop spans 17 amino acids. Germline V gives CDR1 MNHEY, CDR2 SMNVEV (reference sequence). The V and J ends lost 5 bases and 7 bases, in that order; junction bases with no gene match: 14. This CDR3 reads CASSPSRGLARRNEQFF. Written as DNA, the CDR3 is TGTGCCAGCAGTCCGTCGAGGGGACTAGCGAGACGTAATGAGCAGTTCTTC.

This sequence joins TRBV30 and TRBJ2-4, with D perhaps matching TRBD2 (6 bases). Trimming removed 2 bases at V and 0 bases at J, with 14 bases between. The CDR3 contains 16 residues. CDR1 and CDR2 from the germline V gene are GTSNPN and SVGIG (reference sequence). The chain's CDR3 is CAWSPRLDLAKNIQYF. Written as DNA, the CDR3 is TGTGCCTGGAGTCCACGACTAGACCTAGCCAAAAACATTCAGTACTTC.

V and J are TRBV29-1 and TRBJ2-1; a possible D gene is TRBD2 (6 bases). The CDR3 runs 16 residues. The germline V gene encodes CDR1 SQVTM and CDR2 ANQGSEA. The V gene lost 3 bases and the J gene lost 0 bases, with 15 bases spanning the gap. CDR3 loop: CSVDTQRASSYNEQFF. CDR3 DNA: TGCAGCGTTGACACCCAGCGGGCAAGCTCCTACAATGAGCAGTTCTTC.

This sequence joins TRBV30 and TRBJ2-7; 14 bases agree with TRBD2. With V trimmed by 7 bases and J by 6 bases, 5 bases remained unmatched. The CDR3 is 13 residues long. The germline CDR1 and CDR2 sequences are GTSNPN and SVGIG (reference sequence). The CDR3 loop reads CAFNGLAGGEQYV. As DNA, the CDR3 is TGTGCCTTTAACGGACTAGCGGGAGGCGAGCAGTACGTC.

This clone was counted a few times. The chain uses TRBV7-2 and TRBJ2-1, with TRBD1 identical over 7 bases. The germline gives CDR1 SGHTA, CDR2 FQGNSA. The CDR3 sequence is 14 residues long. V was clipped by 5 bases and J by 8 bases; unmatched bases: 9. The DNA of the CDR3 is TGTGCCAGCAGCCTAGGGGGCAGTTCAGATGAGCAGTTCTTC. Amino acid sequence: CASSLGGSSDEQFF.

The gene calls are TRBV29-1 and TRBJ1-2; weak D call: TRBD1 (5 bases). Trimming removed 3 bases from V and 5 bases from J, with 13 bases in between. Germline lookup yields CDR1 SQVTM and CDR2 ANQGSEA. The CDR3 length is 13 residues. This CDR3 is CSVEGGGDYGYTF. The CDR3 nucleotides are TGCAGCGTTGAGGGTGGAGGGGATTATGGCTACACCTTC.

The rearrangement uses TRBV30 and TRBJ2-7, with 12 bases identical to TRBD2. V lost 6 bases, J lost 4 bases, and 10 bases stayed unmatched. The length of the CDR3 is 15 residues. Germline-derived CDR1 and CDR2 are GTSNPN and SVGIG (reference sequence). The CDR3 loop reads CACDRGLAGIYEQYF. For the CDR3, the DNA is TGTGCCTGTGATCGAGGACTAGCGGGAATTTACGAGCAGTACTTC.

This chain links TRBV5-1 with TRBJ2-1, with D perhaps TRBD1 (5 bases). This CDR3 is built from 14 residues. V was clipped by 5 bases and J by 8 bases, with 17 bases between them. The germline gives CDR1 SGHRS, CDR2 YFSETQ. CDR3 protein: CASRIGAHNDEQFF. The CDR3 DNA follows: TGCGCCAGCAGAATAGGGGCCCACAATGATGAGCAGTTCTTC.

V is TRBV5-1 and J is TRBJ2-3; 13 bases align to TRBD2. J lost 2 bases, V lost 1 base, and 1 base had no gene match. Germline V gene sequence: CDR1 SGHRS, CDR2 YFSETQ. The CDR3 length is 16 residues. DNA for the CDR3: TGCGCCAGCAGCTTGACTAGCGGGAGGGTCACAGATACGCAGTATTTT. It specifies CASSLTSGRVTDTQYF.

V is TRBV6-1 and J is TRBJ1-1, with unresolved D. Germline lookup yields CDR1 MNHNS and CDR2 SASEGT. V dropped 6 bases and J dropped 6 bases, with 14 bases sitting between them. The CDR3 has 13 residues. This chain's CDR3 is CASRAGPQSEAFF. CDR3 nucleotides: TGTGCCAGCAGGGCAGGTCCACAGTCTGAAGCTTTCTTT.

The chain joins TRBV19 to TRBJ1-1, with TRBD1 as a possible D gene (6 bases). This CDR3 spans 13 amino acids. Germline V gives CDR1 LNHDA, CDR2 SQIVND (reference sequence). V dropped 7 bases and J dropped 2 bases, with 11 bases sitting between them. The CDR3 reads CASTLTGNTEAFF. The CDR3 DNA sequence: TGTGCCAGTACCCTGACAGGAAACACTGAAGCTTTCTTT.

This clone was recorded only once. CDR3 region: CASSLPSTDTQYF. CDR3 nucleotides: TGCGCCAGCAGCTTGCCTAGTACAGATACGCAGTATTTT. V usage is TRBV5-1 and J usage is TRBJ2-3; no firm D call. CDR1 and CDR2 (germline): SGHRS, YFSETQ. Trimming cost V 1 base and J 3 bases, with 6 bases left between them. The CDR3 consists of 13 residues.

V and J are TRBV2 and TRBJ2-2, with 7 bases fitting TRBD1. CDR1 and CDR2 (germline): SNHLY, FYNNEI. The CDR3 runs 17 residues. V gave up 5 bases and J gave up 4 bases; unmatched junction bases: 13. For the CDR3, the DNA is TGTGCCAGCAGTCGGGACAGCACCACCGCGGGCACCGGGGAGCTGTTTTTT. It codes for CASSRDSTTAGTGELFF.

The rearrangement links TRBV6-7 to TRBJ1-2; 10 bases line up with TRBD1. TRBV6-7 is an ORF for which the function is uncertain. The CDR3 sequence is 18 residues long. J was trimmed by 2 bases and V by 1 base; bases with no gene match: 10. Here the CDR3 reads CASSYCGQGVDHNYGYTF. The CDR3 DNA is TGTGCCAGCAGTTACTGCGGACAGGGGGTAGATCACAACTATGGCTACACCTTC.

The chain couples TRBV28 to TRBJ2-5, with D tentatively TRBD1 (6 bases). Looked up from germline, CDR1 is MDHEN and CDR2 is SYDVKM. The ends were cut back, 4 bases at V and 6 bases at J, with 9 bases in the middle. The CDR3 sequence is 12 residues long. For the CDR3, the DNA is TGTGCCAGCAGTTGGACAGTGCAGACCCAGTACTTC. Encoded protein: CASSWTVQTQYF. Using reference TRBV28 and TRBJ2-5 for the parts outside the CDR3, the full variable domain is DVKVTQSSRYLVKRTGEKVFLECVQDMDHENMFWYRQDPGLGLRLIYFSYDVKMKEKGDIPEGYSVSREKKERFSLILESASTNQTSMYLCASSWTVQTQYFGPGTRLLVL.

This clone was counted once. The gene calls are TRBV2 and TRBJ2-3, with D tentatively TRBD1 (5 bases). Trimming removed 6 bases from V and 5 bases from J, with 15 bases in between. This CDR3 region has 14 residues. Germline assignment: CDR1 SNHLY and CDR2 FYNNEI. The CDR3 region has the DNA TGTGCCAGCAGCGCTGTCCCAGGGCGAGATACGCAGTATTTT. It translates to CASSAVPGRDTQYF.

CDR3 in DNA: TGCGCCAGCAGCCCGCGGGAGGGCGGGGGACCTAGCACAGATACGCAGTATTTT. Its protein product is CASSPREGGGPSTDTQYF. V gene TRBV5-1 combines with J gene TRBJ2-3, with 9 nucleotides matching TRBD2. Trimming took 4 bases from V and 0 from J; bases not matched to a gene: 12. This CDR3 is built from 18 residues. Looked up from germline, CDR1 is SGHRS and CDR2 is YFSETQ.

The chain carries TRBV5-1 and TRBJ1-3; the D is unclear. Looked up from germline, CDR1 is SGHRS and CDR2 is YFSETQ. There are 14 residues in the CDR3. Trimming stripped 2 bases from V and 4 bases from J, with 10 bases between. CDR3 residues: CASSFEPIGNTIYF. As DNA, the CDR3 is TGCGCCAGCAGCTTTGAGCCAATCGGAAACACCATATATTTT.

V gene TRBV6-6 combines with J gene TRBJ1-2; D remains ambiguous. Germline V gives CDR1 MNHNY, CDR2 SVGAGI (reference sequence). The V end lost 2 bases, the J end lost 4 bases, and 5 bases lay between the germline ends. There are 12 residues in the CDR3. The CDR3 reads CASSYGSYGYTF. As DNA, the CDR3 is TGTGCCAGCAGTTACGGGAGCTATGGCTACACCTTC.

CDR3 nucleotides: TGCAGCGCCCGCGGACAGGGTAACGAGCAGTACGTC. It encodes CSARGQGNEQYV. The J gene is TRBJ2-7, the V gene TRBV29-1, with 8 nucleotides matching TRBD1. J lost 5 bases, V lost 7 bases, and 7 bases had no gene match. CDR3 length: 12 amino acids. Germline V gives CDR1 SQVTM, CDR2 ANQGSEA.

V and J are TRBV29-1 and TRBJ1-2, with a weak D call TRBD1 (6 bases). V shed 4 bases and J shed 2 bases, with 14 bases lying between them. CDR1 and CDR2 from the germline V gene are SQVTM and ANQGSEA. The CDR3 is made up of 14 amino acids. CDR3 sequence: CSVADRGANYGYTF. The CDR3, as DNA: TGCAGCGTTGCTGATCGGGGGGCAAACTATGGCTACACCTTC.

This clone has just a few counts. The rearrangement links TRBV30 to TRBJ2-5, with D perhaps matching TRBD1 (5 bases). This CDR3 region has 15 residues. CDR1 is GTSNPN, CDR2 SVGIG, per germline (reference sequence). V lost 5 bases and J lost 2, with 18 bases in between. CDR3 in amino acids: CAWRFAYRPQETQYF. CDR3 DNA: TGTGCCTGGCGATTCGCTTACAGGCCACAAGAGACCCAGTACTTC. Filled out from reference TRBV30 and TRBJ2-5, the complete variable domain reads SQTIHQWPATLVQPVGSPLSLECTVEGTSNPNLYWYRQAAGRGLQLLFYSVGIGQISSEVPQNLSASRPQDRQFILSSKKLLLSDSGFYLCAWRFAYRPQETQYFGPGTRLLVL.